This TCR beta chain was captured by sequencing in a study of human versus mouse CDR3 diversity and MHC coevolution. On this clone: The antigen remains unidentified. This CDR3 is also generated by other DNA sequences in the sample.

V lost 2 bases to trimming and J lost 7 bases; unmatched junction nucleotides: 3. This CDR3 is 15 amino acids long. CDR1 MNHNY and CDR2 SVGAGI come from the germline V gene (reference sequence). Clones were sequenced by immunoSEQ multiplex PCR, and TCRdb holds only the in-frame ones, with some missing. This table holds 80,000 or so clones, around 93% found once. Naive CD4 T cells were sorted as CD45RO-negative, CD62L-positive. Study conclusions and caveats: On average, humans showed more CDR3 deletions and insertions than mice. Among all groups, two of three human donors showed least clonal inequality.

Input material: naive CD4+ T cells from blood. Subset defined: CD45RO-negative CD62L-positive naive CD4 T cells. The chain recombines TRBV6-6 with TRBJ2-1, with 12 positions matching TRBD1. This clonotype originated in a person aged 30-69 years in good health. As DNA, the CDR3 is TGTGCCAGCAGTTACGGGACAGGGGGCGGTAATGAGCAGTTCTTC. Protein sequence: CASSYGTGGGNEQFF.